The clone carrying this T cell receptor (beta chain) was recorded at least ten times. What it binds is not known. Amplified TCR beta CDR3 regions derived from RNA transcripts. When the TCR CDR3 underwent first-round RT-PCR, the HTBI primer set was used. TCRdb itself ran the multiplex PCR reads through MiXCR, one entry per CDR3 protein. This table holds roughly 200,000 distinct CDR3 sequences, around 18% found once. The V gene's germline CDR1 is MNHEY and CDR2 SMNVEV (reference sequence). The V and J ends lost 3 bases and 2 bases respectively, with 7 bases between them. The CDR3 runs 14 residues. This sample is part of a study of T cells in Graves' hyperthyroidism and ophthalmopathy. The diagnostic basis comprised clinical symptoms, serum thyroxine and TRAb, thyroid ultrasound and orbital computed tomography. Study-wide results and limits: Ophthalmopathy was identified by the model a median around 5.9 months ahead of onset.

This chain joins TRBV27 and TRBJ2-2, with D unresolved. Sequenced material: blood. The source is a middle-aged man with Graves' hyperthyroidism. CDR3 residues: CASSFSQNTGELFF. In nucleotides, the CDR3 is TGTGCCAGCAGTTTTTCCCAAAACACCGGGGAGCTGTTTTTT.